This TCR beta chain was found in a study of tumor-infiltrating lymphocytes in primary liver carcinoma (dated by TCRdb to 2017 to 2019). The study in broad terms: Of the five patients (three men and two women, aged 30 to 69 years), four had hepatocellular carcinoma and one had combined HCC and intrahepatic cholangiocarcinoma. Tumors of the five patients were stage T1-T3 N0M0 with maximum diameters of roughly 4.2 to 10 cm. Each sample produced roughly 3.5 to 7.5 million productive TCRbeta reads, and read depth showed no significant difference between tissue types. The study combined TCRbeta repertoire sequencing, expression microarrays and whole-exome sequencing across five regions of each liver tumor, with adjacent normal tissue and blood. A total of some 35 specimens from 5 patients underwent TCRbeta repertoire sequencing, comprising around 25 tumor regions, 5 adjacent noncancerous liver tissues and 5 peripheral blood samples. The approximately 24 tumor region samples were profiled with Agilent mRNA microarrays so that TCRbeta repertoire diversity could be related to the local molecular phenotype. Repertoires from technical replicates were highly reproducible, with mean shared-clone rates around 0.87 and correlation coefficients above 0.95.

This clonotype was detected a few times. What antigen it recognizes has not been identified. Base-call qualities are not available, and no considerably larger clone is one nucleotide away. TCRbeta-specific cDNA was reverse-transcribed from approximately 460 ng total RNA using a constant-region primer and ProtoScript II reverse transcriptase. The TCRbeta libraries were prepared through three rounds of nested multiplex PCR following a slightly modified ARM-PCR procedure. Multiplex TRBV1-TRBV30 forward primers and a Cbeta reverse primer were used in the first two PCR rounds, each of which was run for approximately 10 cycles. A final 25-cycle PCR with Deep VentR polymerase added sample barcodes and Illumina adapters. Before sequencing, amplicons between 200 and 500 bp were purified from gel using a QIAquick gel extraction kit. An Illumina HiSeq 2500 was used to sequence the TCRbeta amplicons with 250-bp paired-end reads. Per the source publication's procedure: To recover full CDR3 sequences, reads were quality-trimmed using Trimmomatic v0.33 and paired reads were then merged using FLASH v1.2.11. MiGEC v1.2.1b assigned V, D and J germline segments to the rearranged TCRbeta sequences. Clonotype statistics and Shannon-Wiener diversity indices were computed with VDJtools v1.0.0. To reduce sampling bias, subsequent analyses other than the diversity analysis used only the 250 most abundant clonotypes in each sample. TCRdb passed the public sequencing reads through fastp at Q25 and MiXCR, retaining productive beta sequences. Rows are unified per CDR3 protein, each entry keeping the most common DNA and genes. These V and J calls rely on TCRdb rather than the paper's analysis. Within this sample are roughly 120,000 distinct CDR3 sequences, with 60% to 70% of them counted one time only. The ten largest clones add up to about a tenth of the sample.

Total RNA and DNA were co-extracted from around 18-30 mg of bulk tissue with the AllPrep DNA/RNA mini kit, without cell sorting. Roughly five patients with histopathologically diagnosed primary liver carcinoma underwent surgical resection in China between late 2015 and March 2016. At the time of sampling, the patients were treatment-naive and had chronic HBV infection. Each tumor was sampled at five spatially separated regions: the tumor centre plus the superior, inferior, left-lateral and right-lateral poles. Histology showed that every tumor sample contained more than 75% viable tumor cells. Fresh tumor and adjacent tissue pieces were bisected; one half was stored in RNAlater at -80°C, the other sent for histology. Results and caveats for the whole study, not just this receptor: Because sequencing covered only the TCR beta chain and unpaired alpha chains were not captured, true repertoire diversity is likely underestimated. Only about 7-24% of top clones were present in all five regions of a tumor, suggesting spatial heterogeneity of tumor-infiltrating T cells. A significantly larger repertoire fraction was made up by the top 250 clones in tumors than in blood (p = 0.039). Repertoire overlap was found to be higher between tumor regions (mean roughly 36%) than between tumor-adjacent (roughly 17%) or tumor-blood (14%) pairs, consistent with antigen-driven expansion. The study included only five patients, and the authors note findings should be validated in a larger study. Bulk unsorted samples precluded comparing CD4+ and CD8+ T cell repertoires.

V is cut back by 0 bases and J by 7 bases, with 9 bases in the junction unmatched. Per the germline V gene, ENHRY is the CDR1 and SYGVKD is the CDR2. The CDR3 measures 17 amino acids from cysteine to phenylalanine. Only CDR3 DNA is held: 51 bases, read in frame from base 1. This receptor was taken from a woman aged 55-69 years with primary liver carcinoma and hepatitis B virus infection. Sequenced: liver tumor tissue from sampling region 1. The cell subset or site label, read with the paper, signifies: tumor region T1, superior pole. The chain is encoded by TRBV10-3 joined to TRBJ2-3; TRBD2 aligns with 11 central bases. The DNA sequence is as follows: TGTGCCATCAGTGAGTCGACTAGCGGGAAGCACAGATATACGCAGTATTTT. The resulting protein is CAISESTSGKHRYTQYF.